This T cell receptor (beta chain) was sequenced for a study of PD-1 blockade in mismatch repair-deficient tumors. Overall study: Patients had some twelve mismatch repair-deficient cancer types, all previously treated and progressing.

TCRdb's copy holds only in-frame clones and misses some; the assay was immunoSEQ multiplex PCR. The table includes some 15,000 clones, more than 65% detected once. The trim removed 4 bases at V and 4 bases at J, leaving 7 bases unmatched. The CDR3 is 17 amino acids. Per the germline V gene, CDR1 is LGHNA and CDR2 is YNFKEQ. Mismatch repair deficiency was confirmed in all patients, by PCR or immunohistochemistry. The sample here was PBMCs, taken less than 15 weeks after starting pembrolizumab. The source is an adult with mismatch repair-deficient cancer. The chain joins TRBV4-2 to TRBJ2-2; 12 positions match TRBD2. The CDR3 coding sequence is TGTGCCAGCAGCCTTCTAGCGGGAGGGCCAGCCACCGGGGAGCTGTTTTTT. It codes for CASSLLAGGPATGELFF.